A selection of T cell receptor beta chains follows, all from one sample in a study of technical replicates of blood from a few donors. Data came from immunoSEQ multiplex PCR; TCRdb stores just in-frame clones and leaves some out. The sample contains 50,000 to 70,000 clones, 86% of which appear only once. Material: PBMCs. These receptors were taken from a human donor in good health. Some clones in this sample may be carry-over from other donors' samples. Both conserved end residues are part of each CDR3. The order of the fields is clone size, V gene, D gene, J gene, CDR3 DNA, CDR3 protein. The D gene is left open where the match is weak. The size entry is marked missing in some rows and otherwise reads once, few, many or a size class.

>NA|TRBV30|NA|TRBJ1-6
TGTGCCTGGCAGGGGCTCTATAATTCACCCCTCCACTTT
CAWQGLYNSPLHF
>NA|TRBV15|TRBD2|TRBJ2-7
TGTGCCACCAGCAGCGGCGGGAGGCAGTACGAGCAGTACTTC
CATSSGGRQYEQYF
>NA|TRBV6-5|TRBD2|TRBJ2-1
TGTGCCAGCAGAGACCCACGCGGGAGTAATGAGCAGTTCTTC
CASRDPRGSNEQFF
>NA|TRBV7-2|NA|TRBJ2-3
TGTGCCAGCAGCTTAGGGCAGGGTAGGACAGATACGCAGTATTTT
CASSLGQGRTDTQYF
>NA|TRBV6-5|NA|TRBJ2-6
TGTGCCAGCAGTCACGGAGGGGCTGGGGCCAACGTCCTGACTTTC
CASSHGGAGANVLTF
>NA|TRBV2|NA|TRBJ2-7
TGTGCCAGCAGCGCTTACTGGTTGCTGAGCGCCGAGCAGTACTTC
CASSAYWLLSAEQYF
>NA|TRBV4-3|TRBD2|TRBJ2-3
TGCGCCAGCAGCCAAGATCGAGGTAGCGGGAGCGCGCAGTATTTT
CASSQDRGSGSAQYF
>few|TRBV7-9|TRBD2|TRBJ2-4
TGTGCCAGCAGCATAGGACTAGCTGGGGGCATTCAGTACTTC
CASSIGLAGGIQYF
>NA|TRBV5-5|NA|TRBJ1-4
TGTGCCAGCACCTCCGGCCGCGGATGGGCAACTAATGAAAAACTGTTTTTT
CASTSGRGWATNEKLFF
>NA|TRBV5-6|TRBD2|TRBJ2-5
TGTGCCAGCAGCACGACTAGCGGGCTACAAGAGACCCAGTACTTC
CASSTTSGLQETQYF
>NA|TRBV7-7|NA|TRBJ2-5
TGTGCCAGCAGCTTGCACCGTGGGTCCGGGGAGACCCAGTACTTC
CASSLHRGSGETQYF
>NA|TRBV4-2|NA|TRBJ2-7
TGTGCCAGCAGCCAAGGTCCCCTTTCCTACGAGCAGTACTTC
CASSQGPLSYEQYF
>NA|TRBV7-9|NA|TRBJ1-2
TGTGCCAGCGCCCCGGCGGGGGCGAAGAATTTACGTGGCTACACCTTC
CASAPAGAKNLRGYTF
>NA|TRBV7-9|NA|TRBJ2-7
TGTGCCAGCAGCTTAGCGGTGGGACTCACCTACGAGCAGTACTTC
CASSLAVGLTYEQYF
>NA|TRBV15|NA|TRBJ1-2
TGTGCCACCAGCAGAGGAGGGACTAACTATGGCTACACCTTC
CATSRGGTNYGYTF
>NA|TRBV30|TRBD1|TRBJ1-6
TGTGCCTGGAGACTCTTCCGGGACAGGGTCAATTCACCCCTCCACTTT
CAWRLFRDRVNSPLHF
>NA|TRBV29-1|TRBD1|TRBJ1-1
TGCAGCGTCCAAGGGACAGGGACGACTGAAGCTTTCTTT
CSVQGTGTTEAFF